This record concerns one TCR beta chain sequence. Its matching antigen is unknown. Here immunoSEQ multiplex PCR was the method, and the copy in TCRdb shows in-frame clones only, minus some. Of 50,000 or so clones in the sample, roughly 86% were seen once. This sample is part of a study of PD-1 blockade in classical Hodgkin lymphoma. Overall study context: Nivolumab was administered to patients intravenously at 3 mg/kg every 2 weeks. Study-wide results and caveats: At C4D1, TCR diversity had climbed significantly for CD4+ cells, though not for CD8+ cells.

Losses at the gene ends were 4 bases for V and 2 bases for J; bases not matched to a gene: 9. Germline CDR1 is SGHVS and CDR2 is FNYEAQ. The CDR3 is 16 residues long. The time point is: cycle 4 day 1 (C4D1), after five to seven weeks of nivolumab. Autologous stem cell transplantation was followed by relapse in every patient, and brentuximab vedotin exposure varied. The chain joins TRBV7-6 to TRBJ2-3; 7 positions match TRBD2. The sample was peripheral blood mononuclear cells (PBMCs), taken before the fourth cycle of nivolumab. The sequence was collected from a human donor with classical Hodgkin lymphoma. The CDR3 region is CASSWGIAGHTDTQYF. For the CDR3, the DNA is TGTGCCAGCAGCTGGGGTATAGCGGGCCACACAGATACGCAGTATTTT. The variable domain in full, with the rest retrieved from reference TRBV7-6 and TRBJ2-3, is GAGVSQSPRYKVTKRGQDVALRCDPISGHVSLYWYRQALGQGPEFLTYFNYEAQQDKSGLPNDRFSAERPEGSISTLTIQRTEQRDSAMYRCASSWGIAGHTDTQYFGPGTRLTVL.